This T cell receptor beta chain came from a study of PD-1 blockade in mismatch repair-deficient tumors. Study information: Patients had around 11 mismatch repair-deficient cancer types, all previously treated and progressing.

The germline CDR1 and CDR2 sequences are SGHTA and FQGNSA. The V end was cut by 5 bases, the J end by 0 bases, with 14 bases between. This CDR3 contains 15 residues. Every patient had mismatch repair deficiency by PCR or immunohistochemistry. Three pembrolizumab responders had their TCRs sequenced. Generated by immunoSEQ multiplex PCR, the TCRdb table keeps only in-frame clones and is missing some. The data show 100,000 to 150,000 clones, with around 83% seen just once and approximately 15% held by the top ten. This receptor was identified in an adult with mismatch repair-deficient cancer. The sequences come from peripheral blood, collected 44 weeks after starting pembrolizumab. The V and J genes are TRBV7-2 and TRBJ2-7; tentatively, D is TRBD1 or TRBD2 (5 bases each). Here the CDR3 DNA reads TGTGCCAGCAGCCCCAGGGACCCGAGCTCCTACGAGCAGTACTTC. Amino acid sequence: CASSPRDPSSYEQYF.